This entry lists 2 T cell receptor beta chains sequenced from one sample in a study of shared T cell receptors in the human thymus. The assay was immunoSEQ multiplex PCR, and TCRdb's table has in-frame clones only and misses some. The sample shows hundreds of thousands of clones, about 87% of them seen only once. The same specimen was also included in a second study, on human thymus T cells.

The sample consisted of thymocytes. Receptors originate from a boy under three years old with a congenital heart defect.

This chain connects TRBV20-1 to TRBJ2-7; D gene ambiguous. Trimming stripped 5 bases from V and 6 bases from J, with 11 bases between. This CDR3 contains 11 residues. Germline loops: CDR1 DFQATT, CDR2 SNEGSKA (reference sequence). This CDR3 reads CSAEILGEQYF. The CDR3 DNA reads TGCAGTGCTGAAATACTCGGCGAGCAGTACTTC.

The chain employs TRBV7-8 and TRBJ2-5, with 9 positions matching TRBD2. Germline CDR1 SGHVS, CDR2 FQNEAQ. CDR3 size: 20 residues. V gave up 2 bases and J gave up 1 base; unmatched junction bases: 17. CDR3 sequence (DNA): TGTGCCAGCAGCTTAAGCCCAGGAGTTAAGGGCGGGAGGGCCCAAGAGACCCAGTACTTC. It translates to CASSLSPGVKGGRAQETQYF.